Listed here are 15 T cell receptor beta chains from one sample, sequenced in a study of beta chain features in type 1 diabetes. Study-wide points: All four CD4+ subsets from Type 1 diabetes patients carried moderately but significantly shorter TCRB CDR3s.

No antigens are known for them. The study reverse transcribed the entire isolated RNA, so it sequenced expressed TCRB transcripts. Only in-frame clones appear in the TCRdb table, and some are missing; sequencing was by immunoSEQ multiplex PCR. Of around 600,000 clones listed, over 10% are singletons. The sample comprised naive CD4+ T cells from blood. Every receptor here comes from a man aged 25 to 40 with type 1 diabetes.

This clone was seen more than once but under ten times. J is TRBJ2-2 and V is TRBV9; D unresolved. This CDR3 is built from 18 residues. Trimming pared 0 bases from V and 1 base from J, leaving 16 bases between. Germline CDR1 reads SGDLS; CDR2 reads YYNGEE. CDR3 in DNA: TGTGCCAGCAGCGTAGACCTCCTGGGCACCCTGAACACCGGGGAGCTGTTTTTT. This codes for CASSVDLLGTLNTGELFF.

The rearrangement uses TRBV30 and TRBJ2-3; TRBD2 aligns across 11 bases. V lost 2 bases to trimming and J lost 1 base; unmatched junction nucleotides: 8. Germline V gene sequence: CDR1 GTSNPN, CDR2 SVGIG (reference sequence). The CDR3 totals 17 residues. The DNA of the CDR3 is TGTGCCTGGAGTTATAGCGGGGGGGGCATCGGCACAGATACGCAGTATTTT. Translated: CAWSYSGGGIGTDTQYF.

This clone was found a few times. The chain has TRBV5-1 and TRBJ2-7, with D tentatively TRBD1 or TRBD2 (5 bases each). CDR3 length equals 14 residues. Trimming left V 0 bases short and J 3 bases short, with 10 bases between. Germline V CDR1 and CDR2: SGHRS, YFSETQ. Here the CDR3 reads CASSLEWGSYEQYF. CDR3 DNA: TGCGCCAGCAGCTTGGAGTGGGGGAGCTACGAGCAGTACTTC.

This clone appeared a few times. This chain joins TRBV5-4 and TRBJ2-5; D not certain. V lost 2 bases to trimming and J lost 0 bases, with 11 bases between them. The CDR3 covers 15 residues. Germline values: CDR1 SGHNT, CDR2 YYREEE (reference sequence). The CDR3 sequence: CASSFTQTNQETQYF. CDR3 sequence (DNA): TGTGCCAGCAGCTTCACACAAACTAACCAAGAGACCCAGTACTTC. The complete variable domain, with remaining parts taken from reference TRBV5-4 and TRBJ2-5, reads ETGVTQSPTHLIKTRGQQVTLRCSSQSGHNTVSWYQQALGQGPQFIFQYYREEENGRGNFPPRFSGLQFPNYSSELNVNALELDDSALYLCASSFTQTNQETQYFGPGTRLLVL.

This clone was observed a few times. The genes are TRBV4-3 and TRBJ1-2; D is unclear. Trimming removed 1 base from V and 1 base from J, with 10 bases in between. In germline, CDR1 is LGHNA, CDR2 YSLEER. The CDR3 runs to 15 residues. The CDR3 is CASSQVRALNYGYTF. The CDR3 DNA is TGCGCCAGCAGCCAAGTCCGCGCCCTTAACTATGGCTACACCTTC.

The V call is TRBV7-8, the J call TRBJ2-7; D unclear. The germline V and J ends were trimmed by 4 bases and 6 bases, with 16 bases remaining between them. Germline lookup yields CDR1 SGHVS and CDR2 FQNEAQ. This CDR3 comprises 14 residues. CDR3 DNA: TGTGCCAGCAGCTCCGGAAGGGTTAGAGGCGAGCAGTACTTC. It specifies CASSSGRVRGEQYF. Variable domain in full (rest from reference TRBV7-8 and TRBJ2-7): GAGVSQSPRYKVAKRGQDVALRCDPISGHVSLFWYQQALGQGPEFLTYFQNEAQLDKSGLPSDRFFAERPEGSVSTLKIQRTQQEDSAVYLCASSSGRVRGEQYFGPGTRLTVT.

This clone was observed a few times. This chain links TRBV18 with TRBJ2-4; the D is unclear. Germline V gene sequence: CDR1 KGHSH, CDR2 LQKENI. The CDR3 is 12 amino acids. V was pared by 2 bases and J by 8 bases, with 7 bases between. The CDR3 bases are TGTGCCAGCTCACCAGGGTTCGACATTCAGTACTTC. It specifies CASSPGFDIQYF.

This chain links TRBV29-1 with TRBJ2-7, with D possibly TRBD2 on 6 matching bases. This CDR3 contains 12 residues. The V and J ends lost 5 bases and 0 bases respectively, with 8 bases between them. Germline V gives CDR1 SQVTM, CDR2 ANQGSEA. The CDR3 nucleotides are TGCAGCGTTTCGCGGGACTCCTACGAGCAGTACTTC. As protein: CSVSRDSYEQYF.

This clone was counted only a few times. The chain uses TRBV9 and TRBJ2-5, with 10 bases matching TRBD2. The CDR3 length is 15 residues. Germline V gene sequence: CDR1 SGDLS, CDR2 YYNGEE. V trimming: 1 base; J trimming: 3 bases; junction bases outside the gene matches: 3. DNA for the CDR3: TGTGCCAGCAGCGTATCCACTAGCGGGAAAGAGACCCAGTACTTC. It codes for CASSVSTSGKETQYF.

Comments on this clone: The sample contains more than one DNA sequence encoding this CDR3. The chain combines TRBV29-1 with TRBJ1-4; D may be TRBD1 (5 bases). V was shortened by 5 bases and J by 2 bases, with 6 bases between the two germline ends. Germline lookup yields CDR1 SQVTM and CDR2 ANQGSEA. The CDR3 has 12 amino acids. The CDR3, as DNA: TGCAGCGTTTCAGGGACTAATGAAAAACTGTTTTTT. This codes for CSVSGTNEKLFF.

The V call is TRBV28, the J call TRBJ1-2, with D hard to call. The CDR3 has 13 amino acids. Germline CDR1 reads MDHEN; CDR2 reads SYDVKM. The ends were cut back, 4 bases at V and 4 bases at J, with 10 bases in the middle. The CDR3 is CASSSDRFYGYTF. For the CDR3, the DNA is TGTGCCAGCAGTTCGGACCGATTCTATGGCTACACCTTC.

This clone was observed a few times. This chain links TRBV6-6 with TRBJ1-1; a weak D match, TRBD1 (5 bases). The CDR3 totals 11 residues. Germline CDR1 MNHNY, CDR2 SVGAGI (reference sequence). V was pared by 2 bases and J by 10 bases, with 8 bases between. CDR3 sequence (DNA): TGTGCCAGCAGTTACCAGGGCCCAGCTTTCTTT. Translation gives CASSYQGPAFF.

The chain uses TRBV7-2 and TRBJ2-7, with 10 bases that match TRBD1. Germline-derived CDR1 and CDR2 are SGHTA and FQGNSA. Trimming cost V 5 bases and J 2 bases; bases outside gene matches: 6. CDR3 length equals 15 residues. The CDR3 nucleotides read TGTGCCAGCAGCCTGGGGACAGGGGTTACCTACGAGCAGTACTTC. Amino acid sequence: CASSLGTGVTYEQYF.

This clone was seen more than once but under ten times. This same CDR3 is encoded by further DNA sequences in the sample. The genes are TRBV30 and TRBJ1-5; D not certain. V was pared by 3 bases and J by 2 bases, with 8 bases between. This CDR3 has 13 residues. Germline V gene lookup returns CDR1 GTSNPN and CDR2 SVGIG (reference sequence). DNA of the CDR3: TGTGCCTGGAGCGGGCAGGGCAATCAGCCCCAGCATTTT. Translating it yields CAWSGQGNQPQHF.

This sequence joins TRBV23-1 and TRBJ1-6, with D perhaps TRBD1 (5 bases). TRBV23-1 carries the ORF label, with uncertain function. The V end lost 2 bases, the J end lost 9 bases, and 8 bases lay between the germline ends. This CDR3 is built from 13 residues. The CDR3 loop is CASSQPGFSPLHF. The DNA of the CDR3 is TGCGCCAGCAGTCAACCAGGGTTTTCACCCCTCCACTTT.